The rows below give T cell receptor beta chains drawn from one sample of a study of CD8+CD57+ T cells in acquired aplastic anemia. TCRdb processed the reads anew with MiXCR; each CDR3 protein has one entry. Of approximately 220,000 distinct CDR3 sequences detected, around half appear once; the ten largest clones hold approximately 7.8%. The sample taken for sequencing was sorted CD4+, CD8+, or CD8+CD57+ T cells (not recorded which) from PBMCs. The receptors come from a human donor with aplastic anemia. CDR3s include the opening cysteine and the closing phenylalanine or tryptophan. The D gene is left open where the match is weak. Expanded clones are given a class, and other clones once, few, many or no size at all.

abundance,v_gene,d_gene,j_gene,CDR3nt,CDR3aa
few,TRBV25-1,TRBD1,TRBJ1-4,TGTGCCAGCATGCCGACAACAGGGGTTAATGAAAAACTGTTTTTT,CASMPTTGVNEKLFF
many,TRBV5-1,NA,TRBJ1-2,TGCGCCAGCAGCGACGTAAGGGATGGCTACACCTTC,CASSDVRDGYTF
many,TRBV9,NA,TRBJ2-6,TGTGCCAGCGGATCGGACACGACGGCCAACGTCCTGACTTTC,CASGSDTTANVLTF
NA,TRBV28,TRBD1,TRBJ1-6,TGTGCCAGCAGCCAACAGGGGTGGGGGAATTCACCCCTCCACTTT,CASSQQGWGNSPLHF
many,TRBV19,NA,TRBJ2-7,TGTGCCAGTAGTATTCAGGGGTTAGGCGACTACGAGCAGTACTTC,CASSIQGLGDYEQYF
many,TRBV9,NA,TRBJ2-5,TGTGCCAGCAGCGTAGATTCAACCGAAGAGACCCAGTACTTC,CASSVDSTEETQYF
many,TRBV29-1,TRBD1,TRBJ2-2,TGCAGCGGACAGGGGGCGAACACCGGGGAGCTGTTTTTT,CSGQGANTGELFF
once,TRBV5-1,TRBD2,TRBJ2-7,TGCGCCAGCAGCCGGGGACTAGAGGCCTACGAGCAGTACTTC,CASSRGLEAYEQYF
NA,TRBV7-3,NA,TRBJ1-1,TGTGCCAGCAGCTTACTCCCGACCGACCGGGGAGCTTTCTTT,CASSLLPTDRGAFF
many,TRBV6-2/TRBV6-3,TRBD1,TRBJ1-5,TGTGCCAGCAGTGAGACCGGGACAGGGAATCAGCCCCAGCATTTT,CASSETGTGNQPQHF
many,TRBV7-8,NA,TRBJ1-1,TGTGCCAGCAGTTTCGCCCGGACAGTCGGAGTCACTGAAGCTTTCTTT,CASSFARTVGVTEAFF
few,TRBV3-1,TRBD2,TRBJ2-5,TGTGCCAGCCAATCTCGGGAGGACCAAGAGACCCAGTACTTC,CASQSREDQETQYF
NA,TRBV7-8,NA,TRBJ2-7,TGCGCCAGCAGCCAAGCCCCCGAGGGGAGAGAGCAGTACTTC,CASSQAPEGREQYF
NA,TRBV2,NA,TRBJ1-1,TGTGCCAGCAGTGACCCCCCCGGTGGCAGGCAGGCTGAAGCTTTCTTT,CASSDPPGGRQAEAFF
NA,TRBV28,TRBD2,TRBJ2-7,TGTGCCAGCAGTCCTACTAGCGGGAGGGCCTACGAGCAGTACTTC,CASSPTSGRAYEQYF